Listed below are T cell receptor beta chains from one sample, sequenced in a study of blood T cell repertoires in COVID-19. Profiling relied on immunoSEQ multiplex PCR, and the TCRdb table lists in-frame clones only, not all of them. The table includes 40,000 to 55,000 clones, about 82% detected once. Material: peripheral blood. These receptors were obtained from a human donor in a cohort sampled during active COVID-19. Each CDR3 is given without its conserved first and last residue. Size is omitted from some rows. Given values are once, few, many or a class for expanded clones.

cdr3_length: 13
clone_size: -
v_call: TRBV2
j_call: TRBJ2-7
cdr3_aa: ASSDSGGGKDEQY

cdr3_length: 17
clone_size: -
v_call: TRBV4-3
j_call: TRBJ2-2
cdr3_aa: ASSQVTLRQGAEAGELF

cdr3_length: 14
clone_size: -
v_call: TRBV4-1
j_call: TRBJ2-2
cdr3_aa: ASSQVWDTYTGELF

cdr3_length: 13
clone_size: few
v_call: TRBV6-5
j_call: TRBJ1-1
cdr3_aa: ASRQTGTRSTEAF

cdr3_length: 11
clone_size: -
v_call: TRBV29-1
j_call: TRBJ2-7
cdr3_aa: SAASPVTYEQY

cdr3_length: 12
clone_size: -
v_call: TRBV27
j_call: TRBJ2-1
cdr3_aa: AKTAGTGENEQF

cdr3_length: 12
clone_size: -
v_call: TRBV3-1/TRBV3-2
j_call: TRBJ2-3
cdr3_aa: ASSQWQTSDTQY

cdr3_length: 11
clone_size: -
v_call: TRBV7-2
j_call: TRBJ1-1
cdr3_aa: ASSLGGRGEAF

cdr3_length: 11
clone_size: -
v_call: TRBV12-3/TRBV12-4
j_call: TRBJ2-1
cdr3_aa: ASSLQGAGEQF

cdr3_length: 13
clone_size: -
v_call: TRBV6-5
j_call: TRBJ2-6
cdr3_aa: ASTLQGAGANVLT

cdr3_length: 10
clone_size: -
v_call: TRBV7-9
j_call: TRBJ1-3
cdr3_aa: ASSSDRSTIY

cdr3_length: 15
clone_size: few
v_call: TRBV3-1/TRBV3-2
j_call: TRBJ2-7
cdr3_aa: ASSQEGPRTGVYEQY

cdr3_length: 13
clone_size: -
v_call: TRBV5-1
j_call: TRBJ2-7
cdr3_aa: ASSLEGTSGIEQY

cdr3_length: 11
clone_size: -
v_call: TRBV19
j_call: TRBJ2-1
cdr3_aa: ASSPGNYNEQF

cdr3_length: 14
clone_size: -
v_call: TRBV7-2
j_call: TRBJ1-6
cdr3_aa: ASSLGPTGFDSPLH

cdr3_length: 14
clone_size: once
v_call: TRBV9
j_call: TRBJ2-3
cdr3_aa: ASSDKRGLGTDTQY

cdr3_length: 11
clone_size: once
v_call: TRBV19
j_call: TRBJ1-5
cdr3_aa: ASSIAEEQPQH

cdr3_length: 13
clone_size: -
v_call: TRBV2
j_call: TRBJ2-7
cdr3_aa: ASREDRVPPYEQY

cdr3_length: 12
clone_size: once
v_call: TRBV18
j_call: TRBJ2-7
cdr3_aa: ASSPPSGGYEQY

cdr3_length: 11
clone_size: -
v_call: TRBV6-6
j_call: TRBJ2-3
cdr3_aa: ASSYPPSDTQY

cdr3_length: 12
clone_size: -
v_call: TRBV5-4
j_call: TRBJ2-2
cdr3_aa: AIRWGRGTGELF

cdr3_length: 12
clone_size: -
v_call: TRBV19
j_call: TRBJ1-5
cdr3_aa: ASTNSWQNQPQH

cdr3_length: 10
clone_size: -
v_call: TRBV4-3
j_call: TRBJ2-7
cdr3_aa: ASSQGSTGAV

cdr3_length: 13
clone_size: once
v_call: TRBV6-5
j_call: TRBJ2-5
cdr3_aa: ASSYSGTGDETQY

cdr3_length: 13
clone_size: -
v_call: TRBV6-5
j_call: TRBJ1-2
cdr3_aa: ASSFSTGVGYGYT

cdr3_length: 13
clone_size: -
v_call: TRBV28
j_call: TRBJ1-4
cdr3_aa: ASSPQGPTNEKLF

cdr3_length: 12
clone_size: -
v_call: TRBV6-6
j_call: TRBJ2-7
cdr3_aa: ASREPGQTYEQY

cdr3_length: 16
clone_size: -
v_call: TRBV19
j_call: TRBJ2-7
cdr3_aa: ASSIERTSGPYSYEQY

cdr3_length: 9
clone_size: few
v_call: TRBV6-2/TRBV6-3
j_call: TRBJ2-1
cdr3_aa: ASSVTNEQF

cdr3_length: 16
clone_size: -
v_call: TRBV7-2
j_call: TRBJ2-5
cdr3_aa: ASSQTGTSGRSRETQY

cdr3_length: 14
clone_size: -
v_call: TRBV5-4
j_call: TRBJ2-1
cdr3_aa: ASSYDRSSSYNEQF

cdr3_length: 14
clone_size: -
v_call: TRBV13
j_call: TRBJ2-1
cdr3_aa: ASSGVTSGTYNEQF

cdr3_length: 13
clone_size: -
v_call: TRBV21-1
j_call: TRBJ1-2
cdr3_aa: ASSKGGQGRSGYT

cdr3_length: 13
clone_size: -
v_call: TRBV4-2
j_call: TRBJ2-7
cdr3_aa: ASSQDRGLVYEQY

cdr3_length: 12
clone_size: -
v_call: TRBV18
j_call: TRBJ2-2
cdr3_aa: ASSIQPNTGELF

cdr3_length: 14
clone_size: -
v_call: TRBV7-2
j_call: TRBJ1-2
cdr3_aa: ASSLVLAGPNYGYT

cdr3_length: 13
clone_size: -
v_call: TRBV4-3
j_call: TRBJ2-7
cdr3_aa: ASSQDRGSPYEQY

cdr3_length: 12
clone_size: -
v_call: TRBV4-1
j_call: TRBJ1-1
cdr3_aa: ASSQDEGSLEAF

cdr3_length: 14
clone_size: -
v_call: TRBV5-1
j_call: TRBJ1-3
cdr3_aa: ASSLEGQGHGNTIY

cdr3_length: 13
clone_size: -
v_call: TRBV7-9
j_call: TRBJ1-2
cdr3_aa: ASSIMTGDLNGYT

cdr3_length: 15
clone_size: -
v_call: TRBV6-1
j_call: TRBJ2-3
cdr3_aa: ASSEELAGVITDTQY

cdr3_length: 14
clone_size: -
v_call: TRBV7-2
j_call: TRBJ2-7
cdr3_aa: ASSYPVGRNPYEQY

cdr3_length: 16
clone_size: -
v_call: TRBV20-1
j_call: TRBJ2-3
cdr3_aa: SASSRGGPLQRTDTQY

cdr3_length: 12
clone_size: -
v_call: TRBV5-1
j_call: TRBJ1-2
cdr3_aa: ASSLTQVGYGYT

cdr3_length: 11
clone_size: -
v_call: TRBV10-3
j_call: TRBJ1-4
cdr3_aa: AIRGATNEKLF